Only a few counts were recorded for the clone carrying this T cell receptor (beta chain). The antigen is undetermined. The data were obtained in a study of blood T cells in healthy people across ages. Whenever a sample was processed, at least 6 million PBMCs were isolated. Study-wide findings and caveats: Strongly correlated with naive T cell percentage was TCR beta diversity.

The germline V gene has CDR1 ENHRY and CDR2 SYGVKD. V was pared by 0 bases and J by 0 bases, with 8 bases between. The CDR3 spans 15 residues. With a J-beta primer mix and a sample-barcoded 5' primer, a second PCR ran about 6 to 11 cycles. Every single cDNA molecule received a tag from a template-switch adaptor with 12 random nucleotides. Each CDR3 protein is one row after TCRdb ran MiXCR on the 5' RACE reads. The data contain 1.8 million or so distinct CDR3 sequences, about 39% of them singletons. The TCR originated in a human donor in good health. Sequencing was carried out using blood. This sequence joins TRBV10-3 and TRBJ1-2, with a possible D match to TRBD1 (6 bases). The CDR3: CAISESYRANYGYTF. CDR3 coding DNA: TGTGCCATCAGTGAGTCGTACAGGGCTAACTATGGCTACACCTTC.